This TCR beta chain derives from a study of T cell repertoires in cytomegalovirus infection. About the study: Public TCR beta signature analysis indicated the presence of both CMV infection and matching HLA type.

MiXCR was run by TCRdb on the reads, yielding one entry per CDR3 protein. The repertoire consists of some 350,000 distinct CDR3 sequences, with 15% to 20% occurring once and the leading ten covering approximately 8%. Trimming cost V 0 bases and J 0 bases, with 7 bases left between them. There are 14 residues in the CDR3. Germline V gene sequence: CDR1 DFQATT, CDR2 SNEGSKA (reference sequence). The specimen was PBMCs. The receptor was derived from a human donor in good health (CMV status not recorded). Some clones in this sample may be carry-over from other donors' samples. The gene calls are TRBV20-1 and TRBJ2-3; D remains ambiguous. The CDR3 nucleotides read TGCAGTGCTAGAGAGTCACCTAGCACAGATACGCAGTATTTT. Protein: CSARESPSTDTQYF.